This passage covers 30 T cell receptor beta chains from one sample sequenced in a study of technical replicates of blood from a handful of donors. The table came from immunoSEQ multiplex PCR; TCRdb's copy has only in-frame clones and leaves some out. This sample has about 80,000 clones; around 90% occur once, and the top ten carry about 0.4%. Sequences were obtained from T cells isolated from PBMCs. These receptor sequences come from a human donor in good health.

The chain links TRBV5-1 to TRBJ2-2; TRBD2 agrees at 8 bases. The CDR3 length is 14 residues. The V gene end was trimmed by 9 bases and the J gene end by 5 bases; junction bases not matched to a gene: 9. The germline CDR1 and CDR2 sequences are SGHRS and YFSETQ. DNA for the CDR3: TGCGCCAAGAAGGGACGGGGGGGAACCGGGGAGCTGTTTTTT. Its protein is CAKKGRGGTGELFF.

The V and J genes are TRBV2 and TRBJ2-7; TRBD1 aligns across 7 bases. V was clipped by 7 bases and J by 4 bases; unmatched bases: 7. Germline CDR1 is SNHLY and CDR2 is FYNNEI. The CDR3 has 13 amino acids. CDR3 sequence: CASTPGQSYEQYF. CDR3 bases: TGTGCCAGCACCCCGGGACAGTCATACGAGCAGTACTTC. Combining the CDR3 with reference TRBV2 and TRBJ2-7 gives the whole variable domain EPEVTQTPSHQVTQMGQEVILRCVPISNHLYFYWYRQILGQKVEFLVSFYNNEISEKSEIFDDQFSVERPDGSNFTLKIRSTKLEDSAMYFCASTPGQSYEQYFGPGTRLTVT.

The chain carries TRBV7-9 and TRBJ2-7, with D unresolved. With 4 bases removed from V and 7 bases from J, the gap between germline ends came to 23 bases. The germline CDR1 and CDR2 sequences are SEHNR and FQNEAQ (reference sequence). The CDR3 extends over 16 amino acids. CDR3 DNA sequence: TGTGCCAGCAGCTCGCACCAGGATACTTTCGCTCGAGAGCAGTACTTC. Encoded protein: CASSSHQDTFAREQYF.

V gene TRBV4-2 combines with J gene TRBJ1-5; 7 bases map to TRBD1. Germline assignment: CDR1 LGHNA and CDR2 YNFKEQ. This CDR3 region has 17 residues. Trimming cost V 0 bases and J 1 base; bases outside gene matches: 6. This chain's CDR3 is CASSQDPDRVSNQPQHF. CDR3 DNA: TGTGCCAGCAGCCAAGACCCTGACAGGGTGAGCAATCAGCCCCAGCATTTT.

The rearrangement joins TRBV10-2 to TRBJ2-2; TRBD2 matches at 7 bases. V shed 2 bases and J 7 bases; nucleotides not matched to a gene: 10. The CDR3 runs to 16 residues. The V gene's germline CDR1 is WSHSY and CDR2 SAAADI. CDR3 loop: CASSEVGGPQGGELFF. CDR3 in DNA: TGCGCCAGCAGTGAGGTGGGAGGGCCTCAGGGCGGGGAGCTGTTTTTT.

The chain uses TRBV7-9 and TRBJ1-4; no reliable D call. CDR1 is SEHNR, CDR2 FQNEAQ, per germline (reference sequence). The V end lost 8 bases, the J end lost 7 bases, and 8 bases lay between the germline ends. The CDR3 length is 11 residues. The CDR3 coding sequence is TGTGCCAGCTCAAGGAGTGAAAAACTGTTTTTT. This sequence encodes CASSRSEKLFF. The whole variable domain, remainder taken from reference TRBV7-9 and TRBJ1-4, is DTGVSQNPRHKITKRGQNVTFRCDPISEHNRLYWYRQTLGQGPEFLTYFQNEAQLEKSRLLSDRFSAERPKGSFSTLEIQRTEQGDSAMYLCASSRSEKLFFGSGTQLSVL.

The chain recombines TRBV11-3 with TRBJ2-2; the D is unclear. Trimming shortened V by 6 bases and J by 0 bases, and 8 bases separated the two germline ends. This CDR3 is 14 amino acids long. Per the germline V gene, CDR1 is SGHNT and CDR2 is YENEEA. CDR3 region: CASRRVANTGELFF. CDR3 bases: TGTGCCAGCAGAAGAGTGGCGAACACCGGGGAGCTGTTTTTT. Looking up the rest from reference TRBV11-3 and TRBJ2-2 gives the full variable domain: EAGVVQSPRYKIIEKKQPVAFWCNPISGHNTLYWYLQNLGQGPELLIRYENEEAVDDSQLPKDRFSAERLKGVDSTLKIQPAELGDSAVYLCASRRVANTGELFFGEGSRLTVL.

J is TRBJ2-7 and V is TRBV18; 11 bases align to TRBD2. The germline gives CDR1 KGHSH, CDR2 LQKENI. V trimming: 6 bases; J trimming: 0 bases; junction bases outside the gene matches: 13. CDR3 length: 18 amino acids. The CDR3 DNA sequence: TGTGCCAGCTCCCGACTACTAGCGGGAGTGATTAGCTCCTACGAGCAGTACTTC. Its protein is CASSRLLAGVISSYEQYF. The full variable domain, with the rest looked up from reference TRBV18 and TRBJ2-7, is NAGVMQNPRHLVRRRGQEARLRCSPMKGHSHVYWYRQLPEEGLKFMVYLQKENIIDESGMPKERFSAEFPKEGPSILRIQQVVRGDSAAYFCASSRLLAGVISSYEQYFGPGTRLTVT.

CDR3 region: CASIQGLSSYEQYF. As DNA, the CDR3 is TGTGCCAGCATCCAAGGACTCAGCTCCTACGAGCAGTACTTC. V usage is TRBV11-2 and J usage is TRBJ2-7; tentative D call: TRBD2 (5 bases). CDR1 and CDR2 (germline): SGHAT, FQNNGV. V shed 7 bases and J shed 0 bases, with 13 bases lying between them. The CDR3 has 14 amino acids.

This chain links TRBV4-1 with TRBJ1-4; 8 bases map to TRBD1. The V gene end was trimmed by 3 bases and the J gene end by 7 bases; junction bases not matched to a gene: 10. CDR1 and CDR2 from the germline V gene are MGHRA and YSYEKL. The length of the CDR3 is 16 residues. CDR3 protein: CASSHPPGGDGEKLFF. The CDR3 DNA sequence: TGCGCCAGCAGCCATCCACCAGGGGGCGATGGTGAAAAACTGTTTTTT.

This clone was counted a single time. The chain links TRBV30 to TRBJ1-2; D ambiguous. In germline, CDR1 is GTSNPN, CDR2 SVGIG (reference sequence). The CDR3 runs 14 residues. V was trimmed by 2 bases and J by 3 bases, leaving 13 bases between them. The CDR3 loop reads CAWSSGAQHYGYTF. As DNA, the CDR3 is TGTGCCTGGAGTAGTGGAGCCCAACACTATGGCTACACCTTC. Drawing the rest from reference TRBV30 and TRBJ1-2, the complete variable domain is SQTIHQWPATLVQPVGSPLSLECTVEGTSNPNLYWYRQAAGRGLQLLFYSVGIGQISSEVPQNLSASRPQDRQFILSSKKLLLSDSGFYLCAWSSGAQHYGYTFGSGTRLTVV.

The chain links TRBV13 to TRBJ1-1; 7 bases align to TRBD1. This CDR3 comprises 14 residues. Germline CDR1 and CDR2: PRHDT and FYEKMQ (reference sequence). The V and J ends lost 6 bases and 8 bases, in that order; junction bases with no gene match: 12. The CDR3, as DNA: TGTGCCAGCAGGACACTAGGACAGGCAATAGAAGCTTTCTTT. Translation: CASRTLGQAIEAFF. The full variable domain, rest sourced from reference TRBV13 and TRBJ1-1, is AAGVIQSPRHLIKEKRETATLKCYPIPRHDTVYWYQQGPGQDPQFLISFYEKMQSDKGSIPDRFSAQQFSDYHSELNMSSLELGDSALYFCASRTLGQAIEAFFGQGTRLTVV.

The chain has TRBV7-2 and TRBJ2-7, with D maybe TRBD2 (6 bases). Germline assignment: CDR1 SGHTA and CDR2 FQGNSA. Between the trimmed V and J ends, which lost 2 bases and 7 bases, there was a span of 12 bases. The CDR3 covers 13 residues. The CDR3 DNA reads TGTGCCAGCAGCTTACCCCTCGGAGGGGAGCAGTACTTC. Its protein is CASSLPLGGEQYF.

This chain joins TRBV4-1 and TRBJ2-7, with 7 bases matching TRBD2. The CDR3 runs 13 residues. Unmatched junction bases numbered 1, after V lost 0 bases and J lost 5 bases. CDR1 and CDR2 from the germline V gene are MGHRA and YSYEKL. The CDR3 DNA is TGCGCCAGCAGCCAAGATCGGGGGGACGAGCAGTACTTC. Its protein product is CASSQDRGDEQYF.

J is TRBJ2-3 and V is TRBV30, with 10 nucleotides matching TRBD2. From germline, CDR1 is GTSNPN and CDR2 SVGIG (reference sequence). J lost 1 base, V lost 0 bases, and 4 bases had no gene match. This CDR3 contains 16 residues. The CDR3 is CAWSVWLAGGTDTQYF. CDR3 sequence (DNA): TGTGCCTGGAGTGTGTGGCTAGCGGGAGGCACAGATACGCAGTATTTT.

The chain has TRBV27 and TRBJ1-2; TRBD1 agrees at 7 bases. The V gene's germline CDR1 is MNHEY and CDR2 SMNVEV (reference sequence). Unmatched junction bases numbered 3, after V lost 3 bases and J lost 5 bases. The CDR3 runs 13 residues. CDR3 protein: CASSFGRGYGYTF. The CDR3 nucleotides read TGTGCCAGCAGTTTCGGCAGGGGGTATGGCTACACCTTC.

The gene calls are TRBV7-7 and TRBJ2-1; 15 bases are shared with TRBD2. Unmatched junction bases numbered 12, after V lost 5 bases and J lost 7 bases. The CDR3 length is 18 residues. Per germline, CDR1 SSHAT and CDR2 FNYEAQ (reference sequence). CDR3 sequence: CASSPGLAGGPIGNEQFF. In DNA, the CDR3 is TGTGCCAGCAGCCCTGGACTAGCGGGAGGGCCGATAGGTAATGAGCAGTTCTTC.

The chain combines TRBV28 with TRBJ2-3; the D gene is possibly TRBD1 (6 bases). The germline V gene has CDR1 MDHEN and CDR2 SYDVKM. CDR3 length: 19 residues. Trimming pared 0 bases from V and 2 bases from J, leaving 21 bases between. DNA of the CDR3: TGTGCCAGCAGTTTATGGCCAATACAAGGGGGATTTTTCACAGATACGCAGTATTTT. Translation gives CASSLWPIQGGFFTDTQYF. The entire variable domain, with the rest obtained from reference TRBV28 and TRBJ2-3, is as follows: DVKVTQSSRYLVKRTGEKVFLECVQDMDHENMFWYRQDPGLGLRLIYFSYDVKMKEKGDIPEGYSVSREKKERFSLILESASTNQTSMYLCASSLWPIQGGFFTDTQYFGPGTRLTVL.

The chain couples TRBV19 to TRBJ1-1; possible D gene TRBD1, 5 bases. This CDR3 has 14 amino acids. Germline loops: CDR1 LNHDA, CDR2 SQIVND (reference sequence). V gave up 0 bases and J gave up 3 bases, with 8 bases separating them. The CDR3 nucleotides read TGTGCCAGTAGTATAGATATGACAGACACTGAAGCTTTCTTT. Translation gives CASSIDMTDTEAFF.

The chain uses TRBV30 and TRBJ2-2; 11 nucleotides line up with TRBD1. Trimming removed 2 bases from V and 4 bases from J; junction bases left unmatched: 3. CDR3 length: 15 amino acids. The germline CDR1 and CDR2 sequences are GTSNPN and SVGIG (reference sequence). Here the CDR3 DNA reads TGTGCCTGGAGTCCGGGGACAGGGGGCACCGGGGAGCTGTTTTTT. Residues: CAWSPGTGGTGELFF.

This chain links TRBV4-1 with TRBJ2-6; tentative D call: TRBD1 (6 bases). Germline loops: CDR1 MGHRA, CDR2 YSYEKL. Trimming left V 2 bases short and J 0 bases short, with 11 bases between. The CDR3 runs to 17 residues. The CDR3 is CASSQPRGISGANVLTF. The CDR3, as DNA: TGCGCCAGCAGCCAACCAAGGGGGATCTCTGGGGCCAACGTCCTGACTTTC.

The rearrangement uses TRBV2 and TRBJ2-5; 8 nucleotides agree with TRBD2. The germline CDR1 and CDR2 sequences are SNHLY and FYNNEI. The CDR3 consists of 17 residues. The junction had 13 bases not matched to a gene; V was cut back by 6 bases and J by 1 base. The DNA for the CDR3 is TGTGCCAGCAGCGCTGAGTCCTTTACTAGCGGCCAAGAGACCCAGTACTTC. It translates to CASSAESFTSGQETQYF.

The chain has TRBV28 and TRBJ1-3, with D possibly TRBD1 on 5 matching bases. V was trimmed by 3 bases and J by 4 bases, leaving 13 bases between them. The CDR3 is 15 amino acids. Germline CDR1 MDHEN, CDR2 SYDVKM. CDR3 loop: CASSFYWGRGNTIYF. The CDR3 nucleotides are TGTGCCAGCAGTTTTTATTGGGGGAGGGGAAACACCATATATTTT.

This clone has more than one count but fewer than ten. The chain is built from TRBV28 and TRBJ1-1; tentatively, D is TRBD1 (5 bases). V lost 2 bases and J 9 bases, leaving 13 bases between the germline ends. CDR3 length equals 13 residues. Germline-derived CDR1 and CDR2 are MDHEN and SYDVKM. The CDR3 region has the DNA TGTGCCAGCAGTTTAAGGAGCAGGGATAAAGCTTTCTTT. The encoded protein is CASSLRSRDKAFF.

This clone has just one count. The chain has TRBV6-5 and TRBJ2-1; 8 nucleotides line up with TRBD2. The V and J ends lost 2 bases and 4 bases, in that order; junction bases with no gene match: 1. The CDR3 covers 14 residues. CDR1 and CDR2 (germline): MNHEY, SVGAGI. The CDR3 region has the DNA TGTGCCAGCAGTTACCAGCGGGAGTACAATGAGCAGTTCTTC. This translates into CASSYQREYNEQFF.

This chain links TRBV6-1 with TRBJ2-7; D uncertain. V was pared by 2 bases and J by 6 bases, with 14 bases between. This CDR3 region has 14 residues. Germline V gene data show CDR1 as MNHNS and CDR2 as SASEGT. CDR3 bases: TGTGCCAGCAGTGAACTTAGGAATTCAGGCGAGCAGTACTTC. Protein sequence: CASSELRNSGEQYF.

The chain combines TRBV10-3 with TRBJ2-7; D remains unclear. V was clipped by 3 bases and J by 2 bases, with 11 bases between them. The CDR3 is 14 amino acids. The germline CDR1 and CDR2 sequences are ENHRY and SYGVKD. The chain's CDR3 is CAISDFSSTYEQYF. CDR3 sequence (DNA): TGTGCCATCAGTGACTTTAGTTCTACCTACGAGCAGTACTTC.

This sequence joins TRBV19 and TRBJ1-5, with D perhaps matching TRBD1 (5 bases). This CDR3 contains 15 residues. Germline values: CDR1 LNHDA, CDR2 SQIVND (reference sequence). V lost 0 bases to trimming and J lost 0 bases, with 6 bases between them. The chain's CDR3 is CASSIDRASNQPQHF. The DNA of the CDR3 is TGTGCCAGTAGTATAGACAGGGCTAGCAATCAGCCCCAGCATTTT.

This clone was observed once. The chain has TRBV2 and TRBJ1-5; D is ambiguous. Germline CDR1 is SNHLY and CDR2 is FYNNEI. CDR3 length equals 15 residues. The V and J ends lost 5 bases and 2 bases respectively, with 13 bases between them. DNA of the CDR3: TGTGCCAGCAGTCCAGGAGGTATTGGCAATCAGCCCCAGCATTTT. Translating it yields CASSPGGIGNQPQHF.

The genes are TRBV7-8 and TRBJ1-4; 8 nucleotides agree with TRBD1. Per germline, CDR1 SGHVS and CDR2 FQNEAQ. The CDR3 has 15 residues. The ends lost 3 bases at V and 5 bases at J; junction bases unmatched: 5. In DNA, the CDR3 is TGTGCCAGCAGCTTCTACGGACAGGGAAATGAAAAACTGTTTTTT. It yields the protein CASSFYGQGNEKLFF.